Listed below are T cell receptor beta chains from one sample, sequenced in a study of beta chain features in type 1 diabetes. The protocol was immunoSEQ multiplex PCR, while the TCRdb copy is restricted to in-frame clones and leaves out a portion. The sample has some 350,000 clones, approximately 13% seen once. Sequenced: naive CD4+ T cells from blood. These receptors were collected from a woman between 18 and 29 years old with type 1 diabetes. Each CDR3 is given with its conserved first and last residue. The order of the fields is V gene, D gene, J gene, clone size, CDR3 DNA, CDR3 protein. A D gene is named only where the DNA matches it firmly. Clone size is not always given. Where it is, it says once, few, many or a class for expanded clones.

>TRBV5-1|TRBD2|TRBJ2-2|few
TGCGCCAGCAGCTCACTAGCGGGGGGCCCCGGGGAGCTGTTTTTT
CASSSLAGGPGELFF
>TRBV28|NA|TRBJ2-2|few
TGTGCCAGCAGTTACAGGGCCGGGGAGCTGTTTTTT
CASSYRAGELFF
>TRBV20-1|NA|TRBJ2-1|few
TGCAGTGCTCCCATTTACAATGAGCAGTTCTTC
CSAPIYNEQFF
>TRBV5-1|NA|TRBJ2-2|NA
TGCGCCAGCAGCTTGGATAGCGAGGCCGGGGAGCTGTTTTTT
CASSLDSEAGELFF
>TRBV5-4|NA|TRBJ1-1|few
TGTGCCAGCAGCTTGGACCCTCAGGGGAACACTGAAGCTTTCTTT
CASSLDPQGNTEAFF
>TRBV27|NA|TRBJ2-7|few
TGTGCCAGCAGTTCCCGTTTGACTGCACTCTCCTACGAGCAGTACTTC
CASSSRLTALSYEQYF
>TRBV11-2|NA|TRBJ2-5|NA
TGTGCCAGCAGCTTATACGTGCCCGGGGAGACCCAGTACTTC
CASSLYVPGETQYF
>TRBV4-2|TRBD2|TRBJ2-3|NA
TGTGCCAGCAGCCAAGATCAGGGCGGGAGAGGGTCAGATACGCAGTATTTT
CASSQDQGGRGSDTQYF
>TRBV28|TRBD1|TRBJ2-1|NA
TGTGCCAGCAGTCTCGGACAGGCGGCTCAGTTCTTC
CASSLGQAAQFF
>TRBV5-1|NA|TRBJ1-2|NA
TGCGCCAGCAGCTTGGGAGACAGCGGGTTTTACGGCTACACCTTC
CASSLGDSGFYGYTF
>TRBV14|TRBD2|TRBJ2-3|NA
TGTGCCAGCAGCCAAGGGGGGACTAGCCGTACAGATACGCAGTATTTT
CASSQGGTSRTDTQYF
>TRBV18|NA|TRBJ1-1|few
TGTGCCAGCTCACCAATGACAAGCATGAACACTGAAGCTTTCTTT
CASSPMTSMNTEAFF
>TRBV28|NA|TRBJ1-5|few
TGTGCCACCCGGGTTGTGGGGCTTGGCAATCAGCCCCAGCATTTT
CATRVVGLGNQPQHF
>TRBV4-1|TRBD2|TRBJ2-1|NA
TGCGCCAGCAGCCCAGGACTAGCGGGAGGGTTGGGAAATGAGCAGTTCTTC
CASSPGLAGGLGNEQFF
>TRBV5-1|TRBD1|TRBJ2-7|NA
TGCGCCAGCAGCCTTCAGGACAGGCTCCTAACTCCAGAGCAGTACTTC
CASSLQDRLLTPEQYF
>TRBV2|TRBD2|TRBJ2-3|few
TGTGCCAGCAGTCTTAGCGGGGGAAACACAGATACGCAGTATTTT
CASSLSGGNTDTQYF
>TRBV7-2|TRBD1|TRBJ2-1|few
TGTGCCAGCAGCCTCCGGGACAGGGAATCCCAGGAGTTCTTC
CASSLRDRESQEFF
>TRBV12-5|TRBD1|TRBJ2-7|NA
TGTGCTAGTGGTCCCGGGACAGGGGGATTGGACGAGCAGTACTTC
CASGPGTGGLDEQYF
>TRBV9|TRBD2|TRBJ2-1|few
TGTGCCAGCAGCGCGACAGGGACTAGCAGCAATGAGCAGTTCTTC
CASSATGTSSNEQFF
>TRBV4-1|NA|TRBJ1-2|few
TGCGCCAGCAGCCCAGGGGTGGTGAACTATGGCTACACCTTC
CASSPGVVNYGYTF
>TRBV30|NA|TRBJ1-2|few
TGTGCCTGGGTGGACAGCCCGAAGTATGGCTACACCTTC
CAWVDSPKYGYTF
>TRBV5-4|NA|TRBJ2-1|NA
TGTGCCAGCAGCCGCCGGGGACTTCTTGGGGAGCAGTTCTTC
CASSRRGLLGEQFF
>TRBV11-3|NA|TRBJ2-5|few
TGTGCCAGCAGCTTAGGACAGGCTCAAGAGACCCAGTACTTC
CASSLGQAQETQYF
>TRBV28|NA|TRBJ2-4|NA
TGTGCCAGCAGTCCCGGGGATCTAGCCAAAAACATTCAGTACTTC
CASSPGDLAKNIQYF
>TRBV11-2|TRBD1|TRBJ1-5|few
TGTGCCAGCAGCGCAAGACAGGGCTTAGGCAGCAATCAGCCCCAGCATTTT
CASSARQGLGSNQPQHF
>TRBV5-4|NA|TRBJ1-5|NA
TGTGCCAGCAGCTTGGCCGGAGGGGATAGCAATCAGCCCCAGCATTTT
CASSLAGGDSNQPQHF
>TRBV29-1|NA|TRBJ2-5|few
TGCAGCGTCAGGGTCTACCAAGAGACCCAGTACTTC
CSVRVYQETQYF
>TRBV30|NA|TRBJ1-3|few
TGTGCCTGGACCGGTACTGGAAACACCATATATTTT
CAWTGTGNTIYF
>TRBV5-1|TRBD2|TRBJ2-7|NA
TGCGCCAGCAGCCTAGGGACTAGCGGGAGTCGCTACGAGCAGTACTTC
CASSLGTSGSRYEQYF
>TRBV5-1|NA|TRBJ2-7|NA
TGCGCCAGCAGCTTCGATAGCGTCCCGGGGGAGCAGTACTTC
CASSFDSVPGEQYF
>TRBV4-1|TRBD1|TRBJ1-1|few
TGCGCCAGCAGCCAACCAAGATCAGGGGGCAAAGGTGAAGCTTTCTTT
CASSQPRSGGKGEAFF
>TRBV19|NA|TRBJ2-1|NA
TGTGCCAGTAGTATGCGGAGGGGAAACAATGAGCAGTTCTTC
CASSMRRGNNEQFF
>TRBV9|TRBD1|TRBJ1-4|NA
TGTGCCAGCGGGGGACAGGACAGACGGGAAAAACTGTTTTTT
CASGGQDRREKLFF
>TRBV11-2|NA|TRBJ1-1|NA
TGTGCCAGCAGCTTAGATCTCAGCGCCACTGAAGCTTTCTTT
CASSLDLSATEAFF
>TRBV9|TRBD2|TRBJ2-1|few
TGTGCCAGCAGCACTAGCGGGCTCTCCTACAATGAGCAGTTCTTC
CASSTSGLSYNEQFF
>TRBV30|TRBD2|TRBJ2-1|NA
TGTGCCTACGGGGCCGCGGGAGGGAGCTCCTACAATGAGCAGTTCTTC
CAYGAAGGSSYNEQFF
>TRBV19|NA|TRBJ2-5|NA
TGTGCCAGTAGCAGGGCGGAGGAGACCCAGTACTTC
CASSRAEETQYF
>TRBV11-2|TRBD1|TRBJ1-1|NA
TGTGCCAGCAGCCCCCCGGGACAGGCCAACACTGAAGCTTTCTTT
CASSPPGQANTEAFF
>TRBV29-1|NA|TRBJ2-1|many
TGCAGCGTTGAAGGTGCGAGCGATGAGCAGTTCTTC
CSVEGASDEQFF